The TCR beta chain described here comes from a study of blood T cell repertoires in COVID-19. As handled by the study authors: Counts of nucleated cells, estimated from reference gene primer amplification, were obtained. Method: immunoSEQ multiplex PCR; TCRdb's copy keeps in-frame clones and lacks some. V, J and clone size are those of that table, while D and trimming were read from the DNA. The sample holds approximately 26,000 clones, around 89% seen once. V was shortened by 3 bases and J by 11 bases, with 15 bases between the two germline ends. The V gene's germline CDR1 is KGHDR and CDR2 SFDVKD. CDR3 length equals 13 residues. This clone was found a few times.

This rearrangement joins TRBV24-1 to TRBJ1-1; a possible D gene is TRBD1 (5 bases). The receptor was derived from a woman aged 55-69 years with active COVID-19. Material for sequencing was peripheral blood. In nucleotides, the CDR3 is TGTGCCACCAGTGATCCGTCGGGGGAGGTCGCTTTCTTT. This encodes CATSDPSGEVAFF.